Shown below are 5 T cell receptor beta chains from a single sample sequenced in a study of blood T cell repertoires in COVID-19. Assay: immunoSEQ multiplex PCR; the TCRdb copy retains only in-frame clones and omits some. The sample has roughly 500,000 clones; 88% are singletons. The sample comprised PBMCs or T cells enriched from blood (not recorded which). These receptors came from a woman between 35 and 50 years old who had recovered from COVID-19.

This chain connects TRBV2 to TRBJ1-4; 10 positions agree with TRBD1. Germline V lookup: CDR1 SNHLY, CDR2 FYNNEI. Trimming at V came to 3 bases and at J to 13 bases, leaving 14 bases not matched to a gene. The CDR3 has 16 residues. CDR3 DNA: TGTGCCAGCAGTGAGGACCGGACAGGGGGACGAAAGGGACTGTTTTTT. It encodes CASSEDRTGGRKGLFF.

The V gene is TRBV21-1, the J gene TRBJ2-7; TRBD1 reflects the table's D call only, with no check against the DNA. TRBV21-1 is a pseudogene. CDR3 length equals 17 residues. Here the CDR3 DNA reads TGTGCCAGCACCGAATTTCCCCGACAGGGGGCTTCCTACGAGCAGTACTTC. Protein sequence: CASTEFPRQGASYEQYF.

The CDR3 bases are TGTGCCAGCAGCCCTACCTCAGGGTACTACGAGCAGTACTTC. Translating gives CASSPTSGYYEQYF. The chain couples TRBV7-6 to TRBJ2-7, with TRBD1 as a possible D gene (5 bases). The CDR3 has 14 residues. Germline lookup yields CDR1 SGHVS and CDR2 FNYEAQ. The V end lost 5 bases, the J end lost 3 bases, and 14 bases lay between the germline ends.

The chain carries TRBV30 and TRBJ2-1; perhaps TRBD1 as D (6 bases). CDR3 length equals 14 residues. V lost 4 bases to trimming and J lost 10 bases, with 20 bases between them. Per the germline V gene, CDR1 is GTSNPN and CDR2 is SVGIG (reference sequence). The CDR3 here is CAWKVGQSPPEQFF. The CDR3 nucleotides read TGTGCCTGGAAGGTAGGACAGAGCCCGCCGGAGCAGTTCTTC.

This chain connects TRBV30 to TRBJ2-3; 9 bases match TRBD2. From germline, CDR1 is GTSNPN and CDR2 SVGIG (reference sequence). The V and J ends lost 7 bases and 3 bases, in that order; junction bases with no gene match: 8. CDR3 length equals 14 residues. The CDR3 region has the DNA TGTGCCTTAACCACGGCGGGAGGGACAGATACGCAGTATTTT. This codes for CALTTAGGTDTQYF. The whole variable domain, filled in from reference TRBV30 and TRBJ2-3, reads SQTIHQWPATLVQPVGSPLSLECTVEGTSNPNLYWYRQAAGRGLQLLFYSVGIGQISSEVPQNLSASRPQDRQFILSSKKLLLSDSGFYLCALTTAGGTDTQYFGPGTRLTVL.